Listed below are T cell receptor beta chains from one sample, sequenced in a study of graft-versus-host responses after intestinal transplantation. Their target antigens are unknown. Assay: immunoSEQ multiplex PCR; the TCRdb copy retains only in-frame clones and omits some. The sample records 86,000 or so clones, around 90% being singletons. Here the sequenced sample was unstimulated CD8+ T cells sorted from spleen or lymph node cells, taken before intestinal transplant. All receptors come from a human donor who received an intestinal transplant. The CDR3 runs from the conserved cysteine through the conserved F or W. D genes are given only for firm matches. The size field is filled for only some rows; it gives once, few, many or a size class.

size,V,J,D,DNA,CDR3
NA,TRBV27,TRBJ1-2,NA,TGTGCCAGCAGTTTATTTGGGGGAGTAGACTATGGCTACACCTTC,CASSLFGGVDYGYTF
NA,TRBV4-1,TRBJ2-1,TRBD1,TGCGCCAGCAGCCAAAAGTTGGGACAGGGGGGGAATGAGCAGTTCTTC,CASSQKLGQGGNEQFF
once,TRBV27,TRBJ1-1,NA,TGTGCCAGCAGTTTATCGAATCTAGGAGGCAGAGCTTTCTTT,CASSLSNLGGRAFF
NA,TRBV4-1,TRBJ2-4,TRBD2,TGCGCCAGCAGCCAAGATACCCCGCTAGCGGGAGCCAAAAACATTCAGTACTTC,CASSQDTPLAGAKNIQYF
NA,TRBV5-4,TRBJ2-1,NA,TGTGCCAGCAGCTCACCGAGACTAGTGGGCAATGAGCAGTTCTTC,CASSSPRLVGNEQFF
NA,TRBV28,TRBJ1-2,NA,TGTGAAGACCATGGTGCCTTGGGGGACTATGGCTACACCTTC,CEDHGALGDYGYTF
NA,TRBV7-6,TRBJ2-2,NA,TGTGCCAGCAGCCCGACTGACCTCACCGGGGGGCTGTTTTTT,CASSPTDLTGGLFF
NA,TRBV13,TRBJ2-7,TRBD2,TGTGCCAGCAGCTTTTCCTCGGGGGGGCCGGTAGAGCAGTACTTC,CASSFSSGGPVEQYF
NA,TRBV7-9,TRBJ1-2,NA,TGTGCCAGCAGACCGACTGAAGCGGGCGGCTACACCTTC,CASRPTEAGGYTF
NA,TRBV30,TRBJ2-7,NA,TGTGCCTGGAGCCCTGGGGGTCGGGAGCAGTACTTC,CAWSPGGREQYF
NA,TRBV27,TRBJ1-2,NA,TGTGCCAGCAGTTTCTTCGGAGGATATGGCTACACCTTC,CASSFFGGYGYTF
NA,TRBV10-2,TRBJ1-4,NA,TGCGCCAGCAGGGGGGGGACTAATGAAAAACTGTTTTTT,CASRGGTNEKLFF
NA,TRBV6-4,TRBJ2-1,TRBD2,TGTGCCAGCAGTGACTCCGGGACTAGCTACAATGAGCAGTTCTTC,CASSDSGTSYNEQFF
NA,TRBV5-6,TRBJ2-5,TRBD2,TGTGCCAGCAGCTTGTCAGGACTAGCGGGGGGGCGACAAGAGACCCAGTACTTC,CASSLSGLAGGRQETQYF
NA,TRBV4-1,TRBJ2-7,TRBD1,TGCGCCAGCAGCCAAGAGGGCGGGACAGGGAGCGGGTACGAGCAGTACTTC,CASSQEGGTGSGYEQYF
NA,TRBV30,TRBJ2-1,NA,TGTGCCTGGAGTGCCGGCTACAATGAGCAGTTCTTC,CAWSAGYNEQFF
NA,TRBV15,TRBJ2-7,NA,TGTGCCACCAGCAGTGTAGGTCGGGGCGAGCAGTACTTC,CATSSVGRGEQYF
NA,TRBV4-1,TRBJ1-2,NA,TGCGCCAGCAGCCAAGATGCTTTTAACTATGGCTACACCTTC,CASSQDAFNYGYTF
NA,TRBV18,TRBJ1-6,NA,TGTGCCAGCTCACGGGGGATAGGGCGTACACGTTCACCCCTCCACTTT,CASSRGIGRTRSPLHF
once,TRBV28,TRBJ2-2,NA,TGTGCCAGCAGTTTTAGGGGAGTGCGGACCGGGGAGCTGTTTTTT,CASSFRGVRTGELFF
NA,TRBV27,TRBJ2-7,NA,TGTGCCAGCAGCGCGACCTACGAGCAGTACTTC,CASSATYEQYF
NA,TRBV29-1,TRBJ2-7,TRBD1,TGCAGCGGCCGGGACAGTGACTACGAGCAGTACTTC,CSGRDSDYEQYF
NA,TRBV4-1,TRBJ2-7,NA,TGCGCCAGCAAAACCGTAGCGGCTAGCTCCTACGAGCAGTACTTC,CASKTVAASSYEQYF
NA,TRBV7-9,TRBJ1-5,NA,TGTGCCAGCAGCGGTTACAATCAGCCCCAGCATTTT,CASSGYNQPQHF
NA,TRBV6-1,TRBJ1-5,TRBD1,TGTGCCAGCATGCCCTTACAGGGGGGCAATCAGCCCCAGCATTTT,CASMPLQGGNQPQHF
NA,TRBV28,TRBJ2-7,TRBD1,TGTGCCAGCAGTTCCCCTGGGACAGCCTCCTACGAGCAGTACTTC,CASSSPGTASYEQYF
NA,TRBV6-5,TRBJ2-2,NA,TGTGCCAGCAGCCTGGGACCCGGGGAGCTGTTTTTT,CASSLGPGELFF
NA,TRBV11-2,TRBJ1-2,TRBD1,TGTGCCAGCAGCTTAGGACAGGGTAACTATGGCTACACCTTC,CASSLGQGNYGYTF
NA,TRBV9,TRBJ1-4,TRBD1,TGTGCCAGCAACAGGGGGCAAACTAATGAAAAACTGTTTTTT,CASNRGQTNEKLFF
NA,TRBV7-6,TRBJ2-1,NA,TGTGCCAGCAGCAAATCGATGATAGGCCGTGAGCAGTTCTTC,CASSKSMIGREQFF
once,TRBV25-1,TRBJ2-6,NA,TGTGCCAGCAGTGCCTGGGACGGGTCCTCTGGGGCCAACGTCCTGACTTTC,CASSAWDGSSGANVLTF
NA,TRBV29-1,TRBJ2-3,TRBD2,TGCAGCATCGGGACTAGCGGCACAGATACGCAGTATTTT,CSIGTSGTDTQYF
NA,TRBV29-1,TRBJ1-3,NA,TGCAGCGTTGAAGCGGGGAGTGATGGAAACACCATATATTTT,CSVEAGSDGNTIYF
NA,TRBV14,TRBJ2-5,NA,TGTGCCAGCAGCCAAGACTGGGCGCTTCCATGGGCAGAGACCCAGTACTTC,CASSQDWALPWAETQYF
NA,TRBV7-9,TRBJ1-5,NA,TGTGCCAGCAGCTCCCCGGCGGACAATCAGCCCCAGCATTTT,CASSSPADNQPQHF
NA,TRBV4-1,TRBJ2-1,NA,TGCGCCAGCAGCCAGGTGGGGGGGCTCAATGGGCAGTTCTTC,CASSQVGGLNGQFF
once,TRBV27,TRBJ2-7,NA,TGTGCCAGCAGTTTACAGGTAGGCTCCTACGAGCAGTACTTC,CASSLQVGSYEQYF
NA,TRBV6-5,TRBJ2-5,NA,TGTGCCAGCAGTGAGCCCCTTCGGGAGACCCAGTACTTC,CASSEPLRETQYF
NA,TRBV6-1,TRBJ1-3,NA,TGTGCCACCTCGACAGTTTCTGGAAACACCATATATTTT,CATSTVSGNTIYF
NA,TRBV7-2,TRBJ1-6,TRBD1,TGTGCCAGCAGCCCCCGGACAGGCGGACCTGCGGATTCACCCCTCCACTTT,CASSPRTGGPADSPLHF
NA,TRBV6-6,TRBJ2-1,NA,TGTGCCAGCAGAGAGGGGACCTACAATGAGCAGTTCTTC,CASREGTYNEQFF
NA,TRBV2,TRBJ2-5,NA,TGTGCCAGCAGGGTCAGCGAGACCCAGTACTTC,CASRVSETQYF
few,TRBV7-6,TRBJ1-1,NA,TGTGCCAGCAGTTTACACAGGGATGATTGGGGTTTGACTGAAGCTTTCTTT,CASSLHRDDWGLTEAFF
NA,TRBV5-3,TRBJ2-5,NA,TGTGCCAGAAGCTCCCCACCGGGTAGCCAAGAGACCCAGTACTTC,CARSSPPGSQETQYF
NA,TRBV13,TRBJ2-3,TRBD2,TGTGCCAGTCAATCGGGTGGTAGCGGGAGCGAGTTAACAGATACGCAGTATTTT,CASQSGGSGSELTDTQYF
NA,TRBV5-4,TRBJ2-7,NA,TGTGCCAGCGGTGAAAGCTCCTACGAGCAGTACTTC,CASGESSYEQYF
NA,TRBV6-1,TRBJ2-5,TRBD2,TGTGCCAGCAGTGAAGCACCCGGACTAGCGGGGGGGCGGAAGGAGACCCAGTACTTC,CASSEAPGLAGGRKETQYF
NA,TRBV13,TRBJ2-7,TRBD2,TGTGCCAGCAGCCCCCGACTAGCCCCCTACGAGCAGTACTTC,CASSPRLAPYEQYF
NA,TRBV5-1,TRBJ2-7,NA,TGCGCCAGCAGCTTGGAGGGCGGCGGAGTCTACGAGCAGTACTTC,CASSLEGGGVYEQYF
NA,TRBV19,TRBJ2-7,NA,TGTGCCAGTAGTATAGTGACGGGCGGCTCCTACGAGCAGTACTTC,CASSIVTGGSYEQYF
once,TRBV13,TRBJ2-7,NA,TGTGCCAGCAGCTCCCCCGTCACCGGGACGGTCCGCGAGCAGTACTTC,CASSSPVTGTVREQYF
NA,TRBV6-5,TRBJ1-2,NA,TGTGCCAGCAGTATCAGGGGTGGCTATGGCTACACCTTC,CASSIRGGYGYTF
NA,TRBV9,TRBJ2-7,TRBD1,TGTGCCAGCAGCTCGGGACAGGGTTTTGGCAACGAGCAGTACTTC,CASSSGQGFGNEQYF
NA,TRBV19,TRBJ1-2,TRBD1,TGTGCCAGCCAGACAGGGGGCGATGGCTACACCTTC,CASQTGGDGYTF
NA,TRBV6-4,TRBJ1-5,NA,TGTGCCAGCAGTGACTCGGACCTTGGCCCCCAGCATTTT,CASSDSDLGPQHF
NA,TRBV6-1,TRBJ2-1,NA,TGTGCCAGCAGTGAAGCTGCCCAGCGGGTAAGAAATGAGCAGTTCTTC,CASSEAAQRVRNEQFF
NA,TRBV13,TRBJ2-7,NA,TGTGCCAGCAGCTCCGACAGCCAACCCTACGAGCAGTACTTC,CASSSDSQPYEQYF
NA,TRBV2,TRBJ1-1,TRBD1,TGTGCCAGCAGAACAGGGGGCGGGAACACTGAAGCTTTCTTT,CASRTGGGNTEAFF
NA,TRBV7-9,TRBJ1-6,TRBD1,TGTGCCAGCAGCGAGACGGGACAGGGCTCCCTTGTGGATTCACCCCTCCACTTT,CASSETGQGSLVDSPLHF